The 30 T cell receptor beta chains presented below share a single source sample, sequenced in a study of blood T cell repertoires in COVID-19. Only in-frame clones appear in the TCRdb table, and some are missing; sequencing was by immunoSEQ multiplex PCR. The sample lists some 220,000 clones, about nine tenths occurring once. Sequencing was carried out using PBMCs or T cells enriched from blood (not recorded which). These receptors all stem from a woman aged 40-49 years with acute COVID-19.

This clone showed up just a few times. The genes are TRBV2 and TRBJ2-5; 12 bases agree with TRBD2. This CDR3 is built from 14 residues. Trimming removed 7 bases from V and 3 bases from J; junction bases left unmatched: 3. Germline V gene lookup returns CDR1 SNHLY and CDR2 FYNNEI. The CDR3 loop is CASIRLAGEETQYF. As DNA, the CDR3 is TGTGCCAGCATTCGACTAGCGGGGGAAGAGACCCAGTACTTC. The entire variable domain, with the rest obtained from reference TRBV2 and TRBJ2-5, is as follows: EPEVTQTPSHQVTQMGQEVILRCVPISNHLYFYWYRQILGQKVEFLVSFYNNEISEKSEIFDDQFSVERPDGSNFTLKIRSTKLEDSAMYFCASIRLAGEETQYFGPGTRLLVL.

The CDR3 nucleotides are TGTGCCAGCAGTCGACGGGGAAGCTCCTATAATTCACCCCTCCACTTT. It encodes CASSRRGSSYNSPLHF. The gene calls are TRBV25-1 and TRBJ1-6; D gene ambiguous. The CDR3 loop spans 16 amino acids. From germline, CDR1 is MGHDK and CDR2 SYGVNS. V shed 5 bases and J shed 0 bases, with 11 bases lying between them.

The V gene is TRBV9, the J gene TRBJ1-1; 9 nucleotides line up with TRBD1. Germline V gene data show CDR1 as SGDLS and CDR2 as YYNGEE. This CDR3 comprises 16 residues. V lost 0 bases, J lost 0 bases, and 3 bases stayed unmatched. The DNA of the CDR3 is TGTGCCAGCAGCGTAGGGACAGGGGATGTGAACACTGAAGCTTTCTTT. Amino acid sequence: CASSVGTGDVNTEAFF.

The V call is TRBV5-4, the J call TRBJ2-3; D is uncertain. Between the trimmed V and J ends, which lost 0 bases and 4 bases, there was a span of 15 bases. The CDR3 contains 16 residues. Germline V gives CDR1 SGHNT, CDR2 YYREEE (reference sequence). The CDR3 loop is CASSLAEASLPDTQYF. The CDR3 DNA follows: TGTGCCAGCAGCTTGGCCGAGGCTAGTCTGCCAGATACGCAGTATTTT. Full variable domain (missing parts from reference TRBV5-4 and TRBJ2-3): ETGVTQSPTHLIKTRGQQVTLRCSSQSGHNTVSWYQQALGQGPQFIFQYYREEENGRGNFPPRFSGLQFPNYSSELNVNALELDDSALYLCASSLAEASLPDTQYFGPGTRLTVL.

J is TRBJ1-1 and V is TRBV18, with 8 nucleotides matching TRBD1. The CDR3 is 15 amino acids. Unmatched junction bases numbered 3, after V lost 3 bases and J lost 0 bases. From germline, CDR1 is KGHSH and CDR2 LQKENI. The CDR3 DNA reads TGTGCCAGCTCACCTGGACAGGGAGTGAACACTGAAGCTTTCTTT. It specifies CASSPGQGVNTEAFF.

The gene calls are TRBV6-2 or TRBV6-3 and TRBJ1-1, with no clear D. There are 12 residues in the CDR3. V was pared by 2 bases and J by 1 base, with 2 bases between. The germline V gene has CDR1 MNHEY and CDR2 SVGEGT. CDR3 nucleotides: TGTGCCAGCAGTTACCAGAACACTGAAGCTTTCTTT. It translates to CASSYQNTEAFF.

This chain uses TRBV6-6 with TRBJ1-5; possibly TRBD1 for D (5 bases). The CDR3 length is 14 residues. CDR1 MNHNY and CDR2 SVGAGI come from the germline V gene (reference sequence). Deletions cut 2 bases from V and 3 bases from J, with 8 bases between. The CDR3 loop reads CASSYGADNQPQHF. The DNA of the CDR3 is TGTGCCAGCAGTTACGGGGCAGACAATCAGCCCCAGCATTTT.

In its sample, this clone was seen once. The V call is TRBV6-5, the J call TRBJ2-1; 12 bases fit TRBD1. V was clipped by 8 bases and J by 10 bases; unmatched bases: 12. There are 15 residues in the CDR3. Germline loops: CDR1 MNHEY, CDR2 SVGAGI. CDR3 coding DNA: TGTGCCAGCCTCCCTCCCGGGACAGGGGGCTACGAGCAGTTCTTC. It codes for CASLPPGTGGYEQFF.

This clone was detected only a few times. The chain has TRBV18 and TRBJ2-5, with 7 bases lining up with TRBD1. Per the germline V gene, CDR1 is KGHSH and CDR2 is LQKENI. The CDR3 extends over 13 amino acids. V was pared by 4 bases and J by 5 bases, with 4 bases of the junction left unmatched. The CDR3 spells CASSLDRRETQYF. CDR3 coding DNA: TGTGCCAGCTCACTGGACAGGCGGGAGACCCAGTACTTC.

This clone appeared a few times. V is TRBV5-1 and J is TRBJ1-1, with TRBD1 matching 8 bases. The CDR3 length is 15 residues. J gave up 7 bases and V 4 bases, and 12 bases lay outside the gene matches. Looked up from germline, CDR1 is SGHRS and CDR2 is YFSETQ. The CDR3 bases are TGCGCCAGCAGCGTGAGGGGGACAGGTGGTTTTGAAGCTTTCTTT. This sequence encodes CASSVRGTGGFEAFF. Variable domain in full (rest from reference TRBV5-1 and TRBJ1-1): KAGVTQTPRYLIKTRGQQVTLSCSPISGHRSVSWYQQTPGQGLQFLFEYFSETQRNKGNFPGRFSGRQFSNSRSEMNVSTLELGDSALYLCASSVRGTGGFEAFFGQGTRLTVV.

This clone was detected only once. V and J are TRBV7-8 and TRBJ1-3, with TRBD1 matching over 9 bases. The CDR3 is made up of 18 amino acids. V shed 1 base and J 1 base; nucleotides not matched to a gene: 8. Germline CDR1 reads SGHVS; CDR2 reads FQNEAQ. Here the CDR3 DNA reads TGTGCCAGCAGCTTAGGGAGGTTCGGGACAGGGTCTGGAAACACCATATATTTT. Translation: CASSLGRFGTGSGNTIYF.

The count of this clone is one. The chain links TRBV6-5 to TRBJ2-1; 8 nucleotides match TRBD2. With V trimmed by 0 bases and J by 8 bases, 6 bases remained unmatched. The CDR3 covers 15 residues. Germline V CDR1 and CDR2: MNHEY, SVGAGI. CDR3 sequence: CASSYSYGGVDEQFF. The CDR3 region has the DNA TGTGCCAGCAGTTACTCTTACGGGGGGGTAGATGAGCAGTTCTTC.

This rearrangement joins TRBV5-1 to TRBJ2-2, with 9 positions matching TRBD2. Germline CDR1 SGHRS, CDR2 YFSETQ. This CDR3 region has 17 residues. V trimming: 0 bases; J trimming: 5 bases; junction bases outside the gene matches: 8. The CDR3 nucleotides read TGCGCCAGCAGCTTGGAAGATGGCGGGGGGGCAACCGGGGAGCTGTTTTTT. It is translated as CASSLEDGGGATGELFF. Full variable domain (remainder filled in from reference TRBV5-1 and TRBJ2-2): KAGVTQTPRYLIKTRGQQVTLSCSPISGHRSVSWYQQTPGQGLQFLFEYFSETQRNKGNFPGRFSGRQFSNSRSEMNVSTLELGDSALYLCASSLEDGGGATGELFFGEGSRLTVL.

The chain recombines TRBV11-1 with TRBJ2-1; possible D gene TRBD2, 6 bases. The germline gives CDR1 SGHAT, CDR2 FQDESV (reference sequence). With 6 bases removed from V and 9 bases from J, the gap between germline ends came to 21 bases. The CDR3 consists of 15 residues. CDR3 nucleotides: TGTGCCAGCAGGGCCGGGACTTGGCGGTCCGGTGAGCAGTTCTTC. This encodes CASRAGTWRSGEQFF.

This clone has a single count. This chain connects TRBV9 to TRBJ2-5; maybe TRBD1 (5 bases). The CDR3 spans 14 residues. Germline CDR1 reads SGDLS; CDR2 reads YYNGEE. Trimming stripped 3 bases from V and 2 bases from J, with 11 bases between. CDR3 amino acids: CASSAVGRQETQYF. As DNA, the CDR3 is TGTGCCAGCAGCGCCGTGGGGCGGCAAGAGACCCAGTACTTC.

This chain connects TRBV29-1 to TRBJ2-5; possible D gene TRBD1, 6 bases. The V end lost 4 bases, the J end lost 2 bases, and 8 bases lay between the germline ends. CDR3 length equals 12 residues. CDR1 is SQVTM, CDR2 ANQGSEA, per germline. CDR3 sequence (DNA): TGCAGCGTTGGGGGGCAGCAAGAGACCCAGTACTTC. Encoded protein: CSVGGQQETQYF.

The gene calls are TRBV5-4 and TRBJ1-2, with 7 bases aligning to TRBD1. V was pared by 4 bases and J by 8 bases, with 14 bases of the junction left unmatched. From germline, CDR1 is SGHNT and CDR2 YYREEE (reference sequence). CDR3 length: 15 residues. The CDR3 DNA reads as TGTGCCAGCAGCGATCTTAGTATGACAGGGAAAGGCTACACCTTC. This gives the protein CASSDLSMTGKGYTF.

The chain uses TRBV2 and TRBJ1-1, with 10 bases lining up with TRBD1. V gave up 6 bases and J gave up 2 bases; unmatched junction bases: 15. CDR1 and CDR2 from the germline V gene are SNHLY and FYNNEI. This CDR3 comprises 18 residues. CDR3 sequence reads: CASSYYPGTGDPNTEAFF. The DNA of the CDR3 is TGTGCCAGCAGCTACTACCCCGGGACAGGGGATCCAAACACTGAAGCTTTCTTT.

The chain links TRBV9 to TRBJ2-7, with a tentative D call TRBD2 (6 bases). V shed 0 bases and J shed 2 bases, with 12 bases lying between them. This CDR3 has 15 amino acids. CDR1 and CDR2 from the germline V gene are SGDLS and YYNGEE. The CDR3 DNA sequence: TGTGCCAGCAGCGTAGGAGGGTGGGGGGCCTACGAGCAGTACTTC. This codes for CASSVGGWGAYEQYF.

The V and J genes are TRBV19 and TRBJ2-2; perhaps TRBD2 as D (5 bases). Germline CDR1 LNHDA, CDR2 SQIVND (reference sequence). CDR3 length: 15 amino acids. V lost 0 bases, J lost 2 bases, and 7 bases lay in between. Here the CDR3 DNA reads TGTGCCAGTAGTATAGATCGGGGAAACACCGGGGAGCTGTTTTTT. Protein product: CASSIDRGNTGELFF.

The V call is TRBV18, the J call TRBJ1-4; 8 nucleotides align to TRBD1. CDR1 and CDR2 (germline): KGHSH, LQKENI. The trim removed 3 bases at V and 5 bases at J, leaving 14 bases unmatched. The CDR3 sequence is 18 residues long. The CDR3 spells CASSPMIPFSGGNEKLFF. The CDR3 nucleotides read TGTGCCAGCTCACCGATGATTCCCTTTTCAGGGGGCAATGAAAAACTGTTTTTT. The full variable domain, rest sourced from reference TRBV18 and TRBJ1-4, is NAGVMQNPRHLVRRRGQEARLRCSPMKGHSHVYWYRQLPEEGLKFMVYLQKENIIDESGMPKERFSAEFPKEGPSILRIQQVVRGDSAAYFCASSPMIPFSGGNEKLFFGSGTQLSVL.

The chain links TRBV2 to TRBJ1-2; 9 nucleotides match TRBD1. This CDR3 region has 15 residues. CDR1 is SNHLY and CDR2 is FYNNEI in the germline V gene. V trimming: 6 bases; J trimming: 6 bases; junction bases outside the gene matches: 11. The CDR3 here is CASSRGTGNTNGYTF. The CDR3 DNA reads TGTGCCAGCAGCCGCGGGACAGGGAATACGAATGGCTACACCTTC.

This rearrangement joins TRBV19 to TRBJ2-1; a possible D gene is TRBD1 (5 bases). The germline V gene has CDR1 LNHDA and CDR2 SQIVND (reference sequence). Between the trimmed V and J ends, which lost 4 bases and 2 bases, there was a span of 9 bases. The CDR3 sequence is 14 residues long. The chain's CDR3 is CASSKGNAYNEQFF. DNA for the CDR3: TGTGCCAGTAGTAAGGGGAATGCCTACAATGAGCAGTTCTTC.

The chain links TRBV5-1 to TRBJ1-1, with TRBD1 as a possible D gene (6 bases). The germline V gene has CDR1 SGHRS and CDR2 YFSETQ. CDR3 length: 16 amino acids. Deletions cut 3 bases from V and 6 bases from J, with 21 bases between. DNA for the CDR3: TGCGCCAGCAGCTCCCTAGCCCCGACAGGCAGCTCTGAAGCTTTCTTT. It encodes CASSSLAPTGSSEAFF.

The J gene is TRBJ2-3, the V gene TRBV2, with 10 positions matching TRBD2. This CDR3 spans 16 amino acids. Germline loops: CDR1 SNHLY, CDR2 FYNNEI. J lost 2 bases, V lost 7 bases, and 9 bases had no gene match. CDR3 sequence: CASTVRLAGVTDTQYF. DNA of the CDR3: TGTGCCAGCACCGTTCGTCTAGCGGGGGTCACAGATACGCAGTATTTT.

The chain combines TRBV30 with TRBJ1-2; 9 nucleotides line up with TRBD1. This CDR3 has 14 residues. Unmatched junction bases numbered 7, after V lost 0 bases and J lost 8 bases. Germline CDR1 is GTSNPN and CDR2 is SVGIG (reference sequence). The DNA for the CDR3 is TGTGCCTGGAGTGTACTGACAGGGGGTCTGGGCTACACCTTC. It translates to CAWSVLTGGLGYTF.

The chain joins TRBV9 to TRBJ1-6; the D gene is possibly TRBD1 (6 bases). Trimming removed 4 bases at V and 8 bases at J, with 10 bases between. Germline CDR1 and CDR2: SGDLS and YYNGEE. CDR3 length equals 13 residues. Here the CDR3 DNA reads TGTGCCAGCAGCTTTAGACAGGATTCACCCCTCCACTTT. Protein sequence: CASSFRQDSPLHF.

The chain combines TRBV19 with TRBJ2-2, with 10 bases fitting TRBD2. The junction had 3 bases not matched to a gene; V was cut back by 5 bases and J by 0 bases. Germline V CDR1 and CDR2: LNHDA, SQIVND (reference sequence). The CDR3 contains 16 residues. CDR3 bases: TGTGCCAGTAGTGTAACTAGCGGGACGAACACCGGGGAGCTGTTTTTT. Translation gives CASSVTSGTNTGELFF.

The chain employs TRBV3-1 (or the pseudogene TRBV3-2) and TRBJ2-6, with D tentatively TRBD1 (6 bases). The germline V gene has CDR1 LGHDT and CDR2 YNNKEL (reference sequence). Between the trimmed V and J ends, which lost 0 bases and 2 bases, there was a span of 11 bases. The length of the CDR3 is 17 residues. CDR3 residues: CASSQDPRGPGANVLTF. In DNA form, the CDR3 reads TGTGCCAGCAGCCAAGATCCCAGGGGTCCTGGGGCCAACGTCCTGACTTTC.

The V gene is TRBV7-3, the J gene TRBJ1-1, with D possibly TRBD1 on 6 matching bases. The ends were cut back, 1 base at V and 4 bases at J, with 16 bases in the middle. From germline, CDR1 is SGHTA and CDR2 FQGTGA. The CDR3 runs to 16 residues. The CDR3 sequence: CASSLIGGGHGTEAFF. DNA for the CDR3: TGTGCCAGCAGCTTAATTGGGGGCGGACACGGCACTGAAGCTTTCTTT. Variable domain in full (rest from reference TRBV7-3 and TRBJ1-1): GAGVSQTPSNKVTEKGKYVELRCDPISGHTALYWYRQSLGQGPEFLIYFQGTGAADDSGLPNDRFFAVRPEGSVSTLKIQRTERGDSAVYLCASSLIGGGHGTEAFFGQGTRLTVV.